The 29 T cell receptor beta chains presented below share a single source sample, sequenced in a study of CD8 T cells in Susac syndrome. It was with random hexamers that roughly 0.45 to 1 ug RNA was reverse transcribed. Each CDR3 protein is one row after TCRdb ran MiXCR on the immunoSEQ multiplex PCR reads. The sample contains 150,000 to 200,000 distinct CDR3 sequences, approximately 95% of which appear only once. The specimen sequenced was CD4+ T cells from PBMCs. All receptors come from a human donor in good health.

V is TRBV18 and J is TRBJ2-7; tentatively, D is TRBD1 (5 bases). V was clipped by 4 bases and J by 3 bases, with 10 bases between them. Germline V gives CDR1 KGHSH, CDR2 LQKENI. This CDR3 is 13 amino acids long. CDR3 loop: CASSRTGDYEQYF. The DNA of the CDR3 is TGTGCCAGCTCACGTACAGGAGACTACGAGCAGTACTTC.

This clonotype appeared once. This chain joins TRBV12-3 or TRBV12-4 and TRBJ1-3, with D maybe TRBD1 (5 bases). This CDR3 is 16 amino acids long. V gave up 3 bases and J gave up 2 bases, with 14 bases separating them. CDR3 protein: CASSLAGGLAGNTIYF. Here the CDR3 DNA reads TGTGCCAGCAGTTTGGCGGGGGGATTAGCTGGAAACACCATATATTTT.

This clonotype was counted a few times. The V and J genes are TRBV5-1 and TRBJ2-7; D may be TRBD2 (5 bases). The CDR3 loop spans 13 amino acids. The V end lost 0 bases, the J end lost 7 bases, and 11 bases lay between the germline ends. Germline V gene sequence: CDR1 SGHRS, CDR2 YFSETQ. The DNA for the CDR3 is TGCGCCAGCAGCTTGGGGAGCACGGGGGAGCAGTACTTC. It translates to CASSLGSTGEQYF.

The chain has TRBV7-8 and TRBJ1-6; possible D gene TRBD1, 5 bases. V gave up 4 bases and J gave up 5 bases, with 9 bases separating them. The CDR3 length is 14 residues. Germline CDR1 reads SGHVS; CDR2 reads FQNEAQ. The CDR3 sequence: CASSSGADNSPLHF. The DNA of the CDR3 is TGTGCCAGCAGCTCCGGGGCGGATAATTCACCCCTCCACTTT. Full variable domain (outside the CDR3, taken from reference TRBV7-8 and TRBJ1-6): GAGVSQSPRYKVAKRGQDVALRCDPISGHVSLFWYQQALGQGPEFLTYFQNEAQLDKSGLPSDRFFAERPEGSVSTLKIQRTQQEDSAVYLCASSSGADNSPLHFGNGTRLTVT.

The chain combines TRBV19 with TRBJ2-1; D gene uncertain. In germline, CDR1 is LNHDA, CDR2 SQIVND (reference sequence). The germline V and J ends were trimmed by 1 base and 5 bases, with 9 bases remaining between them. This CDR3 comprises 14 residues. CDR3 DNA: TGTGCCAGTAGTATAGTCGGGTCCAACAATGAGCAGTTCTTC. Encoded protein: CASSIVGSNNEQFF.

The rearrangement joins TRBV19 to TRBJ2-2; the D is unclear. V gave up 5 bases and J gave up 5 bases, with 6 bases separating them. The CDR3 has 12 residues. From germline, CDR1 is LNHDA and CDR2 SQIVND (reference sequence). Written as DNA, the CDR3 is TGTGCCAGTAGTCCGAGTACCGGGGAGCTGTTTTTT. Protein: CASSPSTGELFF.

The chain's CDR3 is CASSLDLIGELFF. The CDR3 DNA reads as TGTGCCAGCAGTTTAGATCTAATCGGGGAGCTGTTTTTT. The chain recombines TRBV12-3 or TRBV12-4 with TRBJ2-2; D is uncertain. Trimming stripped 1 base from V and 7 bases from J, with 7 bases between. The CDR3 spans 13 residues.

The CDR3 sequence: CASSLGWVGGGEQFF. The DNA for the CDR3 is TGTGCCAGCAGCTTAGGTTGGGTGGGGGGAGGTGAGCAGTTCTTC. This chain joins TRBV7-2 and TRBJ2-1, with D possibly matching TRBD2 (6 bases). CDR1 SGHTA and CDR2 FQGNSA come from the germline V gene. The CDR3 runs 15 residues. Trimming stripped 1 base from V and 9 bases from J, with 16 bases between.

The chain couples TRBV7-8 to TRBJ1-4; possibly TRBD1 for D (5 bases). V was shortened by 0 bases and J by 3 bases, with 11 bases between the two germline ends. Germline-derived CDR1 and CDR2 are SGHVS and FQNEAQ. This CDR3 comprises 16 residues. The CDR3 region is CASSLARGGSNEKLFF. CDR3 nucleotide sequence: TGTGCCAGCAGCTTAGCGCGGGGGGGATCTAATGAAAAACTGTTTTTT.

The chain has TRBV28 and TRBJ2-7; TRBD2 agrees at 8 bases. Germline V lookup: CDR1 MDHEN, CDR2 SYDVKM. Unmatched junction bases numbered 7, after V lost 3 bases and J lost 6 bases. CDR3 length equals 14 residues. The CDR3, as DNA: TGTGCCAGCAGTTTTAGCGGGGCTTGGCGCGAGCAGTACGTC. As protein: CASSFSGAWREQYV.

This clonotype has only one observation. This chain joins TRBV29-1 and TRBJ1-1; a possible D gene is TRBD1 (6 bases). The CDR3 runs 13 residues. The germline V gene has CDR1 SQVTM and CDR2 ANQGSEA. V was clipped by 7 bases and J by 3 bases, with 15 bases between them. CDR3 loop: CSALQGGHTEAFF. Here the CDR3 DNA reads TGCAGCGCCCTACAGGGAGGCCACACTGAAGCTTTCTTT.

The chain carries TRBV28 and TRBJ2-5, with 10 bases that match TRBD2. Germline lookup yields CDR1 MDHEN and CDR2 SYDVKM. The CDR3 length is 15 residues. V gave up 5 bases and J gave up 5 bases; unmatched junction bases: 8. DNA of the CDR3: TGTGCCAGCAGTACCCTAGCGGGGGCGGTGGAGACCCAGTACTTC. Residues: CASSTLAGAVETQYF.

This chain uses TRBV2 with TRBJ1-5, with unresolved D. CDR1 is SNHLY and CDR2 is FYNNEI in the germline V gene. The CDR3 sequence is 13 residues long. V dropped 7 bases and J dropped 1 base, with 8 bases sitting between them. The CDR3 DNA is TGTGCCAGCATCTTAGACAGCAATCAGCCCCAGCATTTT. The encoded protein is CASILDSNQPQHF.

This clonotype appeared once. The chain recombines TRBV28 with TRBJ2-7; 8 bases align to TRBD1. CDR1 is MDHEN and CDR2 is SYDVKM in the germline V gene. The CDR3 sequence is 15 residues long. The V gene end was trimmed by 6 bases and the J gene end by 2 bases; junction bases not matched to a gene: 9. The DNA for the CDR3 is TGTGCCAGCAGCCCAGGGGGCATGGGGGCCTACGAGCAGTACGTC. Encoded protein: CASSPGGMGAYEQYV.

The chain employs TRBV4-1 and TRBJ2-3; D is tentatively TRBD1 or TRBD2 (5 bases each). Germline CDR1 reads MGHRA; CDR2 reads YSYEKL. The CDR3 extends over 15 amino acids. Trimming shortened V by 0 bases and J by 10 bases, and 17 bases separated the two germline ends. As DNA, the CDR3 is TGCGCCAGCAGCCAAGAAGAGAGGGCGAGGGGTGCGCAGTATTTT. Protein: CASSQEERARGAQYF.

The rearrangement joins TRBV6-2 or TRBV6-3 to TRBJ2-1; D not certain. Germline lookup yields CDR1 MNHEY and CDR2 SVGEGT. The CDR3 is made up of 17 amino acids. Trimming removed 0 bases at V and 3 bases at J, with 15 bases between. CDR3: CASSYSPPLGIYNEQFF. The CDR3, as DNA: TGTGCCAGCAGTTACTCCCCTCCTCTAGGAATCTACAATGAGCAGTTCTTC.

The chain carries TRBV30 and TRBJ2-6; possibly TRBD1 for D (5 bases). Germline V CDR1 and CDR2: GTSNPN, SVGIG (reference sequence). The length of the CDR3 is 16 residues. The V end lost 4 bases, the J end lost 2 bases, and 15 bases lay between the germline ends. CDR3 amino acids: CAWNAGLGAGANVLTF. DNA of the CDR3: TGTGCCTGGAATGCAGGTTTAGGGGCTGGGGCCAACGTCCTGACTTTC.

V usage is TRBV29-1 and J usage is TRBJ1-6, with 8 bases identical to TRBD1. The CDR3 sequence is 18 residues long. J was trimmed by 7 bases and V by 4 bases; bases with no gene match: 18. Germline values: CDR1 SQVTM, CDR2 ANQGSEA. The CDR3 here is CSVVLADRVPFFNSPLHF. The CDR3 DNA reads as TGCAGCGTTGTTTTAGCGGACAGGGTACCCTTTTTCAATTCACCCCTCCACTTT.

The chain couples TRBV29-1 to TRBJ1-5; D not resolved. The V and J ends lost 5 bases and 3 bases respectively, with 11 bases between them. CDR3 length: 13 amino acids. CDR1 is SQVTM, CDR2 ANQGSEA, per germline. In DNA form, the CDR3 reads TGCAGCGTTCTTCCAGGATTCAATCAGCCCCAGCATTTT. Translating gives CSVLPGFNQPQHF.

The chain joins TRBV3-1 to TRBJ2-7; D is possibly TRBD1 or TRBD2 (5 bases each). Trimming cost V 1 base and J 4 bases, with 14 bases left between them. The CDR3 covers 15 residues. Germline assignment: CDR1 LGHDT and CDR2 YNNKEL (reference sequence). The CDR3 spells CASSQGNAGRYEQYF. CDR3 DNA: TGTGCCAGCAGCCAAGGGAATGCAGGGAGATACGAGCAGTACTTC.

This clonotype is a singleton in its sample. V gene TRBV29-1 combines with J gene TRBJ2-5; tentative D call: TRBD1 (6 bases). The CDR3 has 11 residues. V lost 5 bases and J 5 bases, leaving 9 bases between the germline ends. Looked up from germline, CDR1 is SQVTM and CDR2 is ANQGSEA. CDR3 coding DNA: TGCAGCGTTCTAAGGGGGGAGACCCAGTACTTC. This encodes CSVLRGETQYF.

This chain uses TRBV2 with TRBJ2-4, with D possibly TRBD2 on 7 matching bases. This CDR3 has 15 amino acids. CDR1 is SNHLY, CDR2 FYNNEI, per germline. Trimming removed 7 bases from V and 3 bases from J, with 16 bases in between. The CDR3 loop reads CASMQAGAVKNIQYF. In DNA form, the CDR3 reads TGTGCCAGCATGCAGGCGGGGGCCGTCAAAAACATTCAGTACTTC. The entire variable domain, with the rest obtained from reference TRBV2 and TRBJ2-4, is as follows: EPEVTQTPSHQVTQMGQEVILRCVPISNHLYFYWYRQILGQKVEFLVSFYNNEISEKSEIFDDQFSVERPDGSNFTLKIRSTKLEDSAMYFCASMQAGAVKNIQYFGAGTRLSVL.

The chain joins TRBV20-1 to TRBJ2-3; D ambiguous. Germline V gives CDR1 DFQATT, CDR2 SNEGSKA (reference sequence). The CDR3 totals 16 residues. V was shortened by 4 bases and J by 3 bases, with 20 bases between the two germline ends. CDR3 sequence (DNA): TGCAGTGCTACTGGGTCTCAAGGGATTGAAACAGATACGCAGTATTTT. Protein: CSATGSQGIETDTQYF.

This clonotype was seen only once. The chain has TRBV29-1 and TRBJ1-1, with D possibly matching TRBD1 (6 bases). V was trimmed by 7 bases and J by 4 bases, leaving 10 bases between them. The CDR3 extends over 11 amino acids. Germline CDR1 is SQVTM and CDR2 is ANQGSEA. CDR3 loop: CSDRVGTEAFF. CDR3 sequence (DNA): TGCAGCGACAGGGTTGGCACTGAAGCTTTCTTT. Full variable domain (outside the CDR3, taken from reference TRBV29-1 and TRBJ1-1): SAVISQKPSRDICQRGTSLTIQCQVDSQVTMMFWYRQQPGQSLTLIATANQGSEATYESGFVIDKFPISRPNLTFSTLTVSNMSPEDSSIYLCSDRVGTEAFFGQGTRLTVV.

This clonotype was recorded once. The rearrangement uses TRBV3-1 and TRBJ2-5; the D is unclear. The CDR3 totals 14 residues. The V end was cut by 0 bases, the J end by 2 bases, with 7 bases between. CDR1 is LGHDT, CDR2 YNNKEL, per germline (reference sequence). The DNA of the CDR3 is TGTGCCAGCAGCCAAGACCACATACAAGAGACCCAGTACTTC. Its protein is CASSQDHIQETQYF.

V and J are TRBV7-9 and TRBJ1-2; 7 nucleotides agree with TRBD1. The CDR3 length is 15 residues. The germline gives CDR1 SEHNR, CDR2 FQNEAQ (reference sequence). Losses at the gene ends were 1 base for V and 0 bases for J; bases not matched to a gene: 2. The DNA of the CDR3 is TGTGCCAGCAGCTTAGAGGGGGCCGCTAACTATGGCTACACCTTC. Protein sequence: CASSLEGAANYGYTF. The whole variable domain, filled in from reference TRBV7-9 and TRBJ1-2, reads DTGVSQNPRHKITKRGQNVTFRCDPISEHNRLYWYRQTLGQGPEFLTYFQNEAQLEKSRLLSDRFSAERPKGSFSTLEIQRTEQGDSAMYLCASSLEGAANYGYTFGSGTRLTVV.

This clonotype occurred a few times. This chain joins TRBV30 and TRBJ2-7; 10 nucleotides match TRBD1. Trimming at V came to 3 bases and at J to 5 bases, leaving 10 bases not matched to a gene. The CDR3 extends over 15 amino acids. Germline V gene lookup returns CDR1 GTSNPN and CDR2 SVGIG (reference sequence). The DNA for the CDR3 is TGTGCCTGGAGGGGTCGGGGGACAGGGGTTAACGAGCAGTACTTC. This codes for CAWRGRGTGVNEQYF.

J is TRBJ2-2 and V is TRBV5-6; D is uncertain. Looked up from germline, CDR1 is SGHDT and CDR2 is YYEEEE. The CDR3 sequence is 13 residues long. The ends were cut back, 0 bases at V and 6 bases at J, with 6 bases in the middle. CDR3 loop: CASSLAGPGELFF. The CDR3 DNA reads TGTGCCAGCAGCTTGGCAGGCCCCGGGGAGCTGTTTTTT.

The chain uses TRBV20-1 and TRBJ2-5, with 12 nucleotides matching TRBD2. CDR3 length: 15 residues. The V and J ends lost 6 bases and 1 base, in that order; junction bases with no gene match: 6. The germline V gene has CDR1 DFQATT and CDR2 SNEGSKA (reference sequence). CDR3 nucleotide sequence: TGCAGTGCCACCAGGACTAGCGGGGCCCAAGAGACCCAGTACTTC. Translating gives CSATRTSGAQETQYF.